The next 25 T cell receptor beta chains were all read from a single sample in a study of blood T cell repertoires in COVID-19. Assay: immunoSEQ multiplex PCR; the TCRdb copy retains only in-frame clones and omits some. The top ten clones hold 5.3% of a sample with about 69,000 clones, roughly 89% of them seen once. Sequenced sample: peripheral blood. Source of these receptors: a man aged 45-65 years with acute or convalescent COVID-19.

This chain links TRBV24-1 with TRBJ1-5, with 7 bases lining up with TRBD1. The CDR3 length is 16 residues. Germline V gene sequence: CDR1 KGHDR, CDR2 SFDVKD. V shed 3 bases and J 5 bases; nucleotides not matched to a gene: 9. This chain's CDR3 is CATSDGRQGIHQPQHF. CDR3 DNA sequence: TGTGCCACCAGTGATGGACGACAGGGTATTCATCAGCCCCAGCATTTT.

The chain couples TRBV14 to TRBJ1-1; tentative D call: TRBD1 (6 bases). The V end was cut by 6 bases, the J end by 6 bases, with 14 bases between. Germline V gene sequence: CDR1 SGHDN, CDR2 FVKESK. The CDR3 runs 13 residues. The CDR3 loop is CASSRDIVAEAFF. Written as DNA, the CDR3 is TGTGCCAGCAGTCGGGACATTGTTGCTGAAGCTTTCTTT.

V usage is TRBV30 and J usage is TRBJ1-6, with a possible D match to TRBD1 (6 bases). V shed 0 bases and J shed 10 bases, with 10 bases lying between them. The CDR3 contains 13 residues. The germline gives CDR1 GTSNPN, CDR2 SVGIG (reference sequence). The DNA of the CDR3 is TGTGCCTGGAGTGTAACAGGGAGATCACCCCTCCACTTT. Its translation: CAWSVTGRSPLHF.

The chain couples TRBV28 to TRBJ2-7, with D uncertain. The CDR3 contains 14 residues. Trimming pared 8 bases from V and 7 bases from J, leaving 21 bases between. Germline V CDR1 and CDR2: MDHEN, SYDVKM. CDR3 residues: CASFSSGYNREQYF. CDR3 sequence (DNA): TGTGCCAGCTTTAGTTCCGGGTACAATCGGGAGCAGTACTTC.

The V and J genes are TRBV6-6 and TRBJ1-1, with no clear D. CDR1 is MNHNY and CDR2 is SVGAGI in the germline V gene (reference sequence). This CDR3 is 12 amino acids long. Trimming removed 4 bases at V and 1 base at J, with 4 bases between. DNA of the CDR3: TGTGCCAGCAGTTCCGGGAACACTGAAGCTTTCTTT. Residues: CASSSGNTEAFF.

The V and J genes are TRBV2 and TRBJ2-4; possible D gene TRBD1, 5 bases. This CDR3 is built from 14 residues. V was cut by 1 base and J by 9 bases, with 13 bases left in between. Germline loops: CDR1 SNHLY, CDR2 FYNNEI. Here the CDR3 reads CASSEGPGSAIQYF. The CDR3 DNA reads TGTGCCAGCAGTGAAGGGCCAGGGTCGGCCATTCAGTACTTC.

V is TRBV2 and J is TRBJ1-5; TRBD1 matches at 8 bases. Trimming took 7 bases from V and 3 from J; bases not matched to a gene: 5. The germline CDR1 and CDR2 sequences are SNHLY and FYNNEI. The CDR3 is 14 residues long. DNA of the CDR3: TGTGCCAGCACCAGGGGGCCGCCCAATCAGCCCCAGCATTTT. Its protein is CASTRGPPNQPQHF.

The chain employs TRBV5-1 and TRBJ1-1, with no clear D. Between the trimmed V and J ends, which lost 0 bases and 4 bases, there was a span of 13 bases. The CDR3 runs to 15 residues. CDR1 and CDR2 (germline): SGHRS, YFSETQ. The CDR3 protein is CASSLVQEDGTEAFF. The DNA of the CDR3 is TGCGCCAGCAGCTTGGTTCAGGAGGATGGCACTGAAGCTTTCTTT.

CDR3 amino acids: CASSERTGYNTEAFF. The CDR3 nucleotides are TGTGCCAGCAGCGAGCGGACAGGGTATAACACTGAAGCTTTCTTT. The chain employs TRBV9 and TRBJ1-1, with 8 nucleotides matching TRBD1. The J segment lost 2 bases and the V segment lost 3 bases, leaving 6 bases of the junction unmatched. The CDR3 covers 15 residues. Germline CDR1 reads SGDLS; CDR2 reads YYNGEE.

This chain joins TRBV30 and TRBJ2-7; 11 bases are shared with TRBD2. CDR3 size: 13 residues. With 5 bases clipped from V and 2 bases from J, the junction kept 2 bases outside the gene matches. The germline gives CDR1 GTSNPN, CDR2 SVGIG (reference sequence). CDR3 nucleotide sequence: TGTGCCTGGGTACTAGCGGGAGCCTACGAGCAGTACTTC. This encodes CAWVLAGAYEQYF.

This sequence joins TRBV4-1 and TRBJ2-7; 8 bases are shared with TRBD1. Trimming cost V 0 bases and J 2 bases; bases outside gene matches: 3. Germline-derived CDR1 and CDR2 are MGHRA and YSYEKL. The CDR3 runs to 15 residues. As DNA, the CDR3 is TGCGCCAGCAGCCAAGATCCGGGACAGGCCTACGAGCAGTACTTC. This codes for CASSQDPGQAYEQYF.

V usage is TRBV19 and J usage is TRBJ2-1; 8 positions agree with TRBD1. The CDR3 runs to 13 residues. CDR1 is LNHDA, CDR2 SQIVND, per germline (reference sequence). V lost 0 bases, J lost 10 bases, and 2 bases stayed unmatched. CDR3: CASSIDGTGEQFF. CDR3 bases: TGTGCCAGTAGTATAGACGGGACAGGCGAGCAGTTCTTC.

The V gene is TRBV7-2, the J gene TRBJ1-1; tentatively, D is TRBD1 (5 bases). Between the trimmed V and J ends, which lost 2 bases and 0 bases, there was a span of 16 bases. The germline V gene encodes CDR1 SGHTA and CDR2 FQGNSA. This CDR3 contains 17 residues. The CDR3, as DNA: TGTGCCAGCAGCTTACTGCAGGGTAGGCTCCTGAACACTGAAGCTTTCTTT. Its protein product is CASSLLQGRLLNTEAFF.

This clone was seen a single time. The chain couples TRBV6-5 to TRBJ2-5; possible D gene TRBD1, 7 bases. Germline values: CDR1 MNHEY, CDR2 SVGAGI. Trimming removed 4 bases at V and 2 bases at J, with 17 bases between. The CDR3 is made up of 16 amino acids. CDR3 protein: CASSWQGGFVQETQYF. The CDR3 coding sequence is TGTGCCAGCAGTTGGCAGGGGGGTTTTGTGCAAGAGACCCAGTACTTC.

This clone has a single count. The chain employs TRBV11-2 and TRBJ1-1; possibly TRBD1 for D (6 bases). V dropped 3 bases and J dropped 7 bases, with 9 bases sitting between them. The CDR3 is 12 residues long. CDR1 is SGHAT and CDR2 is FQNNGV in the germline V gene. The CDR3 loop reads CASSFAGDEAFF. As DNA, the CDR3 is TGTGCCAGCAGCTTTGCAGGGGATGAAGCTTTCTTT.

V is TRBV19 and J is TRBJ1-1; D is possibly TRBD1 (5 bases). The CDR3 has 13 residues. CDR1 is LNHDA, CDR2 SQIVND, per germline (reference sequence). Trimming removed 6 bases from V and 4 bases from J, with 12 bases in between. The CDR3 here is CASRSGGTTEAFF. DNA for the CDR3: TGTGCCAGTAGGTCCGGGGGAACCACTGAAGCTTTCTTT. The full variable domain, in which reference TRBV19 and TRBJ1-1 provide the parts outside the CDR3, is DGGITQSPKYLFRKEGQNVTLSCEQNLNHDAMYWYRQDPGQGLRLIYYSQIVNDFQKGDIAEGYSVSREKKESFPLTVTSAQKNPTAFYLCASRSGGTTEAFFGQGTRLTVV.

This rearrangement joins TRBV5-1 to TRBJ2-2, with no clear D. The CDR3 consists of 16 residues. CDR1 is SGHRS and CDR2 is YFSETQ in the germline V gene. The V gene lost 2 bases and the J gene lost 0 bases, with 11 bases spanning the gap. CDR3: CASSLASKPNTGELFF. CDR3 sequence (DNA): TGCGCCAGCAGCTTAGCTTCAAAACCGAACACCGGGGAGCTGTTTTTT.

The genes are TRBV11-2 and TRBJ2-5; D might be TRBD2 (5 bases). V lost 1 base to trimming and J lost 4 bases, with 13 bases between them. Germline V gives CDR1 SGHAT, CDR2 FQNNGV. The CDR3 spans 15 residues. This CDR3 reads CASSLGRVLVETQYF. The CDR3 DNA follows: TGTGCCAGCAGCTTAGGGCGGGTACTCGTAGAGACCCAGTACTTC. Filled out from reference TRBV11-2 and TRBJ2-5, the complete variable domain reads EAGVAQSPRYKIIEKRQSVAFWCNPISGHATLYWYQQILGQGPKLLIQFQNNGVVDDSQLPKDRFSAERLKGVDSTLKIQPAKLEDSAVYLCASSLGRVLVETQYFGPGTRLLVL.

V and J are TRBV5-1 and TRBJ2-5; D not resolved. Trimming pared 4 bases from V and 2 bases from J, leaving 12 bases between. Germline lookup yields CDR1 SGHRS and CDR2 YFSETQ. This CDR3 comprises 14 residues. The CDR3 sequence is CASSHSSGQETQYF. The CDR3 DNA sequence: TGCGCCAGCAGCCATTCATCCGGGCAAGAGACCCAGTACTTC.

This clone came up once. The J gene is TRBJ1-5, the V gene TRBV19, with 11 nucleotides matching TRBD1. This CDR3 has 15 residues. The J segment lost 3 bases and the V segment lost 5 bases, leaving 3 bases of the junction unmatched. Germline V CDR1 and CDR2: LNHDA, SQIVND (reference sequence). CDR3 in DNA: TGTGCCAGTAGTTGGGACAGGGGGGACAATCAGCCCCAGCATTTT. The encoded protein is CASSWDRGDNQPQHF.

The chain joins TRBV23-1 to TRBJ2-7; 8 positions match TRBD2. TRBV23-1 is filed as an ORF, its function uncertain. Trimming removed 0 bases from V and 4 bases from J; junction bases left unmatched: 8. This CDR3 region has 16 residues. CDR3 nucleotide sequence: TGCGCCAGCAGTCAATCGGGGAAGCGGGAGAGGTACGAGCAGTACTTC. Translation gives CASSQSGKRERYEQYF.

J is TRBJ2-1 and V is TRBV6-4; D not certain. The CDR3 length is 14 residues. V lost 4 bases and J lost 0, with 7 bases in between. Looked up from germline, CDR1 is MRHNA and CDR2 is SNTAGT. Here the CDR3 reads CASSVFSSYNEQFF. As DNA, the CDR3 is TGTGCCAGCAGTGTCTTTAGCTCCTACAATGAGCAGTTCTTC.

This chain links TRBV2 with TRBJ1-2, with D uncertain. This CDR3 is built from 14 residues. The V and J ends lost 6 bases and 1 base respectively, with 12 bases between them. Germline lookup yields CDR1 SNHLY and CDR2 FYNNEI. CDR3 sequence reads: CASSPLGLNYGYTF. DNA for the CDR3: TGTGCCAGCAGCCCCCTTGGGCTTAACTATGGCTACACCTTC.

The genes are TRBV6-5 and TRBJ1-2; D unresolved. CDR3 length: 11 residues. The V end was cut by 7 bases, the J end by 3 bases, with 6 bases between. Germline lookup yields CDR1 MNHEY and CDR2 SVGAGI. CDR3 sequence (DNA): TGTGCCAGCAACTCTTACTATGGCTACACCTTC. Translation gives CASNSYYGYTF.

The chain employs TRBV18 and TRBJ1-2; the match to TRBD1 covers 8 bases. The CDR3 spans 14 residues. The V and J ends lost 5 bases and 1 base, in that order; junction bases with no gene match: 3. CDR1 is KGHSH and CDR2 is LQKENI in the germline V gene. The CDR3 DNA reads as TGTGCCAGCTCATACGGACAGGGTAACTATGGCTACACCTTC. Its translation is CASSYGQGNYGYTF.